These T cell receptor beta chains were read from a single sample in a study of technical replicates of blood from a handful of donors. Data came from immunoSEQ multiplex PCR; TCRdb stores just in-frame clones and leaves some out. The sample lists tens of thousands of clones, around 94% occurring once. Source material: T cells isolated from PBMCs. Every receptor here comes from a human donor in good health. Both conserved end residues are part of each CDR3. Fields, in order: V gene, clone size, J gene, D gene, CDR3 DNA, CDR3 protein. A D gene is named only where the DNA matches it firmly. Expanded clones get a size class; other rows say once, few or many, or leave the size out.

TRBV30	.	TRBJ2-1	TRBD1	TGTGCCTGGAGCGAAGCCGGGACAGTTTCCAATGAGCAGTTCTTC	CAWSEAGTVSNEQFF
TRBV5-5	.	TRBJ2-4	.	TGTGCCAGCAGCTTGACAGGTTTAGCCAAAAACATTCAGTACTTC	CASSLTGLAKNIQYF
TRBV19	.	TRBJ1-5	.	TGTGCCAGTAGTAGAGGAATGGCTTCTAGCAATCAGCCCCAGCATTTT	CASSRGMASSNQPQHF
TRBV28	.	TRBJ2-6	TRBD1	TGTGCCAGCAGTTCCGGGACAGGGTATTCTGGGGCCAACGTCCTGACTTTC	CASSSGTGYSGANVLTF
TRBV7-2	many	TRBJ1-2	.	TGTGCCAGCAGCTCAGGGGTCGTTGGCTATGGCTACACCTTC	CASSSGVVGYGYTF
TRBV28	.	TRBJ2-7	.	TGTGCCAGCAGTTTAAGTGGGAGACTTTCCATAGGCTACGAGCAGTACTTC	CASSLSGRLSIGYEQYF
TRBV2	.	TRBJ2-7	.	TGTGCCAGCAGTGAAGTGTGGTCTACCTCCTACGAGCAGTACTTC	CASSEVWSTSYEQYF
TRBV2	.	TRBJ2-7	TRBD1	TGTGCCAGCAGACAGACAGGGGTGTACGAGCAGTACTTC	CASRQTGVYEQYF
TRBV5-1	.	TRBJ2-1	.	TGCGCCAGCAGTTACCGGGAGAATGAGCAGTTCTTC	CASSYRENEQFF
TRBV30	.	TRBJ1-4	.	TGTGCCTGGAGTGTTCGTTATAATGAAAAACTGTTTTTT	CAWSVRYNEKLFF
TRBV10-1	.	TRBJ2-7	.	TGCGCCAGCAGCCACGGACGGGAAACCTACGAGCAGTACTTC	CASSHGRETYEQYF
TRBV9	.	TRBJ1-2	.	TGTGCCAGCAGCGTAGAGTACGGGGTAGGCTACACCTTC	CASSVEYGVGYTF
TRBV9	.	TRBJ2-7	TRBD2	TGTGCCAGCAGCGTAGGTTCCAGCGGGAGTCTGAACGAGCAGTACTTC	CASSVGSSGSLNEQYF
TRBV9	.	TRBJ2-7	TRBD2	TGTGCCAGCAGCGCGATAGCGGGAGAAGGTTACGAGCAGTACTTC	CASSAIAGEGYEQYF
TRBV5-1	.	TRBJ2-5	.	TGCGCCAGCAGCTTGGCCGTCTCAGGGGCAGAGACCCAGTACTTC	CASSLAVSGAETQYF
TRBV28	.	TRBJ2-7	.	TGTGCCAGCAGTCTACCAGCGACAGGCTTAGGATACGAGCAGTACTTC	CASSLPATGLGYEQYF
TRBV9	.	TRBJ1-5	.	TGTGCCAGCAGCGTAGCAGGGGTTAGGCCCCAGCATTTT	CASSVAGVRPQHF
TRBV2	.	TRBJ1-2	TRBD1	TGTGCCAGCTTCCGGGACAGATCTAACTATGGCTACACCTTC	CASFRDRSNYGYTF
TRBV15	.	TRBJ2-3	TRBD2	TGTGCCACCACACTAGCGGGAGGAGATACGCAGTATTTT	CATTLAGGDTQYF
TRBV4-2	.	TRBJ1-5	.	TGTGCCAGCAGCCAGTTACAGGATAATCAGCCCCAGCATTTT	CASSQLQDNQPQHF
TRBV30	.	TRBJ1-2	.	TGTGCCTGGAGTCAAGGGGATTTGAATTGCTACACCTTC	CAWSQGDLNCYTF
TRBV5-1	.	TRBJ2-5	.	TGCGCCAGCCGCGTCCAAGAGACCCAGTACTTC	CASRVQETQYF
TRBV7-9	once	TRBJ2-3	TRBD2	TGTGCCAGCAGCCCTGGACTAGCGGGAGTGGCAGATACGCAGTATTTT	CASSPGLAGVADTQYF
TRBV2	.	TRBJ1-1	TRBD1	TGTGCCAGCAGTGTGGGGACAGGGAGGAACACTGAAGCTTTCTTT	CASSVGTGRNTEAFF
TRBV19	.	TRBJ2-7	TRBD1	TGTGCCAGTGCCGGGACAGAGGGCTACGAGCAGTACTTC	CASAGTEGYEQYF
TRBV7-3	.	TRBJ1-1	.	TGTGCCAGCAGCTTGGGACTGGCAGGTGTGAACACTGAAGCTTTCTTT	CASSLGLAGVNTEAFF
TRBV4-2	.	TRBJ2-7	TRBD1	TGTGCCAGCAGCCAAGTCCCGGGACAGGGGATTGGGCAGTACTTC	CASSQVPGQGIGQYF
TRBV5-1	.	TRBJ2-1	TRBD2	TGCGCCAGCAGCCTGGGGGGGGTACGACTTTACAATGAGCAGTTCTTC	CASSLGGVRLYNEQFF
TRBV10-2	.	TRBJ1-5	.	TGCGCCAGCAGTGAGCCAGGTGATCAGGCCCAGCATTTT	CASSEPGDQAQHF